The clone carrying this T cell receptor beta chain has a handful of counts. Its antigen is unknown. The source of the sample is a study of T-cell reconstitution after alpha-beta-depleted transplantation in children. Broader study findings: It was newly produced T cells that mostly accounted for T-cell counts and diversity one year after transplant.

The CDR3 loop spans 15 amino acids. Germline V lookup: CDR1 SGDLS, CDR2 YYNGEE. Trimming took 0 bases from V and 7 from J, leaving 16 bases between them. Unique molecular identifiers were incorporated during preparation of the TCRbeta library. From the PCR reads, TCRdb called clonotypes with MiXCR, one entry per CDR3 protein. The sample has over 100,000 distinct CDR3 sequences, approximately 5.4% seen once. Here the sequenced sample was PBMCs, mostly from graft donor cells, taken 60 days after TCRalphabeta/CD19-depleted stem cell transplant. The sequence was collected from a female patient aged 2-9 years who had a stem cell transplant for Fanconi anemia, so the T cells may come from the graft donor. This rearrangement joins TRBV9 to TRBJ2-5; the D call may be TRBD1 or TRBD2 (7 bases each). The CDR3 loop is CASSVEAGGGGTQYF. As DNA, the CDR3 is TGTGCCAGCAGCGTAGAGGCAGGGGGGGGAGGGACCCAGTACTTC. Filled out from reference TRBV9 and TRBJ2-5, the complete variable domain reads DSGVTQTPKHLITATGQRVTLRCSPRSGDLSVYWYQQSLDQGLQFLIQYYNGEERAKGNILERFSAQQFPDLHSELNLSSLELGDSALYFCASSVEAGGGGTQYFGPGTRLLVL.